This T cell receptor (beta chain) was sequenced during a study of cytomegalovirus exposure and HLA in healthy donors. Study observations and caveats: Presence/absence comparisons presumed near-even sequencing depth among donors. It was only CMV serostatus that was available as immune exposure information. Prior analysis indicated that the majority of TCR beta V segments exhibited productivity approximately 87% or approximately 30% of the time.

The PCR had 60 Vbeta and 13 Jbeta primers. Sequencing used immunoSEQ multiplex PCR; TCRdb keeps in-frame clones, though not all of them. The sample records about 160,000 clones, roughly 80% being singletons. The CDR3 has 15 residues. V dropped 3 bases and J dropped 2 bases, with 14 bases sitting between them. In germline, CDR1 is ENHRY, CDR2 SYGVKD. Healthy bone marrow donors made up the donors. Comment on this clone: Its antigen is still unknown.

Material for sequencing was PBMCs. This TCR came from a woman in her twenties or thirties in good health and CMV-seropositive. The V and J genes are TRBV10-3 and TRBJ2-7; no reliable D call. The DNA for the CDR3 is TGTGCCATCAGTGACCCTGTGACTGCTACCTACGAGCAGTACTTC. This encodes CAISDPVTATYEQYF.